This entry lists 7 T cell receptor beta chains sequenced from one sample in a study of blood T cell repertoires in COVID-19. This table comes from immunoSEQ multiplex PCR, and its TCRdb copy is limited to in-frame clones, with some not included. Of fewer than 250,000 clones listed, around 85% are singletons. Sequences were obtained from PBMCs or T cells enriched from blood (not recorded which). The receptors originated from a woman aged 40 to 50 with acute COVID-19.

This chain uses TRBV27 with TRBJ1-3, with D tentatively TRBD1 (6 bases). The CDR3 is made up of 16 amino acids. Germline CDR1 and CDR2: MNHEY and SMNVEV (reference sequence). Trimming cost V 4 bases and J 0 bases, with 13 bases left between them. The DNA for the CDR3 is TGTGCCAGCAGTTCCAGGGGCCACAGCTCTGGAAACACCATATATTTT. Translating it yields CASSSRGHSSGNTIYF.

The chain uses TRBV6-5 and TRBJ2-2; 8 bases match TRBD1. Trimming at V came to 6 bases and at J to 7 bases, leaving 4 bases not matched to a gene. Germline values: CDR1 MNHEY, CDR2 SVGAGI. The CDR3 runs to 13 residues. CDR3 sequence (DNA): TGTGCCAGCAGCGGACAGGGAATCGGGGAGCTGTTTTTT. Amino acids: CASSGQGIGELFF.

This clone has a handful of counts. V is TRBV19 and J is TRBJ2-7, with 9 bases fitting TRBD1. Trimming took 8 bases from V and 0 from J; bases not matched to a gene: 5. The CDR3 runs 14 residues. The germline CDR1 and CDR2 sequences are LNHDA and SQIVND (reference sequence). The CDR3 loop reads CASSGQGLSYEQYF. The CDR3 bases are TGTGCCAGTTCTGGACAGGGGCTCTCCTACGAGCAGTACTTC.

This clone has at least ten counts. The gene calls are TRBV2 and TRBJ2-7; 14 bases are shared with TRBD2. The germline gives CDR1 SNHLY, CDR2 FYNNEI. Trimming took 7 bases from V and 4 from J; bases not matched to a gene: 3. The CDR3 is made up of 14 amino acids. The CDR3, as DNA: TGTGCCAGCAAAGGACTAGCGGGAGGATACGAGCAGTACTTC. Translated, it gives CASKGLAGGYEQYF. Complete variable domain (other parts from reference TRBV2 and TRBJ2-7): EPEVTQTPSHQVTQMGQEVILRCVPISNHLYFYWYRQILGQKVEFLVSFYNNEISEKSEIFDDQFSVERPDGSNFTLKIRSTKLEDSAMYFCASKGLAGGYEQYFGPGTRLTVT.

This chain uses TRBV9 with TRBJ2-2; D perhaps matches TRBD2 (6 bases). V gave up 0 bases and J gave up 6 bases, with 12 bases separating them. Germline CDR1 reads SGDLS; CDR2 reads YYNGEE. CDR3 length equals 15 residues. This CDR3 reads CASSVGGRRAGELFF. As DNA, the CDR3 is TGTGCCAGCAGCGTAGGAGGGAGGAGGGCCGGGGAGCTGTTTTTT.

This clone has just a few counts. The V gene is TRBV19, the J gene TRBJ2-7, with 8 bases identical to TRBD2. Germline CDR1 is LNHDA and CDR2 is SQIVND (reference sequence). The CDR3 has 15 amino acids. The V and J ends lost 8 bases and 3 bases, in that order; junction bases with no gene match: 12. The CDR3 sequence: CASGSSGSGNYEQYF. DNA of the CDR3: TGTGCCAGTGGATCAAGCGGGAGTGGAAACTACGAGCAGTACTTC.

V usage is TRBV7-3 and J usage is TRBJ2-4, with D maybe TRBD2 (6 bases). Between the trimmed V and J ends, which lost 1 base and 2 bases, there was a span of 9 bases. CDR1 is SGHTA and CDR2 is FQGTGA in the germline V gene. CDR3 length equals 15 residues. The CDR3 DNA reads as TGTGCCAGCAGCTTAAGCGGGACCACCAAAAACATTCAGTACTTC. It encodes CASSLSGTTKNIQYF.